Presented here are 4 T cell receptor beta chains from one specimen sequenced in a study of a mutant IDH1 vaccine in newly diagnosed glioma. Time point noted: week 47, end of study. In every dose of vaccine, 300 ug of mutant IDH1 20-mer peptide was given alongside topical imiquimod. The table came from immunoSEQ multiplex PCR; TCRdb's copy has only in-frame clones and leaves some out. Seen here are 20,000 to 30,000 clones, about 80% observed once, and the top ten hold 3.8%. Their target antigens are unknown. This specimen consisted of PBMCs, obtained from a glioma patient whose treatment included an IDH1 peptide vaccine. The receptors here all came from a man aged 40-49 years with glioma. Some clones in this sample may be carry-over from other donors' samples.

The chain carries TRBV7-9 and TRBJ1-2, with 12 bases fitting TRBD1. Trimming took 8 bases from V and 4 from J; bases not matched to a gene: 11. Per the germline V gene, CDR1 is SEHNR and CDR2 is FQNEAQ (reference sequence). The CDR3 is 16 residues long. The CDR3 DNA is TGTGCCAGCGCCCGGGACAGGGGGCATTGGGGCTATGGCTACACCTTC. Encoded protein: CASARDRGHWGYGYTF.

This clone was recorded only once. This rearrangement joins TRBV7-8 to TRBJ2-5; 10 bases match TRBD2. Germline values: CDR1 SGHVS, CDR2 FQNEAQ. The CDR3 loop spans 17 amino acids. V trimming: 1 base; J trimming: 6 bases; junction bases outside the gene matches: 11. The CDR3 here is CASSLELAGEVEKTQYF. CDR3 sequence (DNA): TGTGCCAGCAGCTTAGAGCTAGCGGGGGAGGTTGAAAAGACCCAGTACTTC. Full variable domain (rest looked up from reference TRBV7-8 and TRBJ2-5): GAGVSQSPRYKVAKRGQDVALRCDPISGHVSLFWYQQALGQGPEFLTYFQNEAQLDKSGLPSDRFFAERPEGSVSTLKIQRTQQEDSAVYLCASSLELAGEVEKTQYFGPGTRLLVL.

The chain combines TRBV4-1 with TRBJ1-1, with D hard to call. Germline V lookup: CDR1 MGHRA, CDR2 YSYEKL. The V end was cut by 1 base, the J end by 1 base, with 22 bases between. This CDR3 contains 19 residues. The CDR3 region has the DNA TGCGCCAGCAGCCAAGCCTGGGGTGGAGAGTTAACCCCGAACACTGAAGCTTTCTTT. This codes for CASSQAWGGELTPNTEAFF.

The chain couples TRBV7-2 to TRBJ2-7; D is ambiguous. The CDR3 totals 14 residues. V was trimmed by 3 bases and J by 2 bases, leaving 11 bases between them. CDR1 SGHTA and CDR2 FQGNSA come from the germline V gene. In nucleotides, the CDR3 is TGTGCCAGCAGCTTGTTTGGCTTCGCCTACGAGCAGTACTTC. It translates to CASSLFGFAYEQYF. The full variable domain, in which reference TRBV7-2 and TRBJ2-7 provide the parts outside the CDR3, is GAGVSQSPSNKVTEKGKDVELRCDPISGHTALYWYRQSLGQGLEFLIYFQGNSAPDKSGLPSDRFSAERTGGSVSTLTIQRTQQEDSAVYLCASSLFGFAYEQYFGPGTRLTVT.